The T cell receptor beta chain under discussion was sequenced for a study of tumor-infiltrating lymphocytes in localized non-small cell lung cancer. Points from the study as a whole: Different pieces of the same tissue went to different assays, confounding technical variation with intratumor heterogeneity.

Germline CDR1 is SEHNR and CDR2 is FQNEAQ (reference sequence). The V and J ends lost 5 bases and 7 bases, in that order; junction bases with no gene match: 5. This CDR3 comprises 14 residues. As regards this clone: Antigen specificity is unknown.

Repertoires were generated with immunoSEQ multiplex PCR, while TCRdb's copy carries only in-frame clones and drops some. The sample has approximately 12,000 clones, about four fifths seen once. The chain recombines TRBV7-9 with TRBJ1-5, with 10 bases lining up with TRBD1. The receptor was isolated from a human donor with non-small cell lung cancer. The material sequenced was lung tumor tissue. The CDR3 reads CASSQTGGGQPQHF. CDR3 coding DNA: TGTGCCAGCAGCCAGACAGGGGGCGGACAGCCCCAGCATTTT.